This T cell receptor beta chain was profiled in a study of T cell responses to AZD1222 COVID-19 vaccine. General observations from the study: Just six AZD1222 recipients were seropositive at baseline. Mostly white British, mostly female donors; authors suggested clonal diversity may be underestimated. Repertoire sampling happened only post peak T cell response. Nearly half of spike-specific TCRs reportedly target variant regions that are unmutated in the B.1.351 and B.1.1.7 variants.

Concerning this clone: Its matching antigen is unknown.

In germline, CDR1 is SNHLY, CDR2 FYNNEI. V lost 1 base to trimming and J lost 7 bases, with 1 base between them. The CDR3 contains 11 residues. Sequencing was performed with immunoSEQ multiplex PCR; in TCRdb, only in-frame clones are kept and a portion is missing. Here the sample spans approximately 180,000 clones, approximately 90% being singletons. This receptor was identified in an adult in good health. The sample was peripheral blood, taken on day 0 of AZD1222 vaccination. V gene TRBV2 combines with J gene TRBJ2-2; no firm D call. The CDR3 loop is CASSEGGELFF. DNA of the CDR3: TGTGCCAGCAGTGAAGGCGGGGAGCTGTTTTTT.